This T cell receptor (beta chain) was found in a study of tumor-infiltrating lymphocytes in primary liver carcinoma. In the study overall: Tissue type made little difference to sample yields of roughly 3.5 to 7.13 million productive TCRbeta reads. General study results and limits: Tumor specimens were characterized by a significantly higher top-250-clone fraction than blood (p = 0.039). Tumor region pairs shared more overlap than did tumor-adjacent and tumor-blood pairs.

With regard to this clonotype: What it binds is not known.

Production of TCR beta cDNA used around 0.45 ug total RNA together with a constant-region primer. It was through three nested multiplex PCR rounds of slightly modified ARM-PCR that TCR beta libraries arose. The first two PCR rounds used TRBV1-TRBV30 primers with a Cbeta primer, approximately 10 cycles each. TCRdb processed the multiplex PCR reads anew with MiXCR; each CDR3 protein has one entry. This sample has under 150,000 distinct CDR3 sequences; 55% to 70% occur once, and the top ten carry roughly 7.3%. V lost 4 bases, J lost 5 bases, and 8 bases stayed unmatched. Germline CDR1 SGHAT, CDR2 FQNNGV. This CDR3 region has 15 residues. Extraction of RNA together with DNA used about 18-31 mg of unsorted bulk tissue. The study enrolled treatment-naive patients with chronic HBV infection.

Sequenced: tumor-adjacent normal liver tissue. V usage is TRBV11-2 and J usage is TRBJ2-7; 10 positions agree with TRBD1. This receptor was identified in a woman aged 60-75 years with primary liver carcinoma and hepatitis B virus infection. DNA for the CDR3: TGTGCCAGCAGCTATAGGGACAGGGGAGGGCACGAGCAGTACTTC. Translation gives CASSYRDRGGHEQYF.